A selection of T cell receptor beta chains follows, all from one sample in a study of T cells in Graves' hyperthyroidism and ophthalmopathy. TCRdb recomputed calls from the multiplex PCR reads with MiXCR, one row per CDR3 protein. The data contain 300,000 to 400,000 distinct CDR3 sequences, about 18% of them singletons. The sequencing input was blood. The receptors stem from a woman in her forties or fifties with Graves' hyperthyroidism. Each CDR3 is given with its conserved first and last residue. A D gene is named only where the DNA matches it firmly. Clone size is shown for a subset of rows, as once, few, many or a class of expanded clone.

TRBD2,few,TRBJ2-7,TRBV11-2,CASSLVTSGTEGQYF,TGTGCCAGCAGCTTAGTTACTAGCGGGACGGAAGGGCAGTACTTC
TRBD2,few,TRBJ2-1,TRBV7-9,CASQATGGLAYRFF,TGTGCCAGCCAAGCCACAGGGGGACTAGCGTATCGGTTCTTC
NA,NA,TRBJ2-5,TRBV12-3/TRBV12-4,CASSARGGGQETQYF,TGTGCCAGCAGCGCGCGGGGAGGGGGCCAAGAGACCCAGTACTTC
NA,NA,TRBJ1-6,TRBV5-6,CASSLTDSQNLHF,TGTGCCAGCAGCCTGACGGACAGCCAAAACCTCCACTTT
NA,NA,TRBJ2-1,TRBV19,CASSIEAYHNEQFF,TGTGCCAGTAGTATAGAAGCGTACCACAATGAGCAGTTCTTC
TRBD2,NA,TRBJ2-7,TRBV7-3,CASSPPPLAGALDEQYF,TGTGCCAGCAGCCCCCCCCCTTTAGCGGGGGCCCTTGACGAGCAGTACTTC
NA,many,TRBJ1-3,TRBV2,CASTLGPGRTYSGNTIYF,TGTGCCAGCACCCTGGGGCCCGGCAGGACCTACTCTGGAAACACCATATATTTT
TRBD2,NA,TRBJ2-5,TRBV29-1,CSVEGVSGGDQETQYF,TGCAGCGTTGAAGGGGTGAGCGGGGGGGACCAAGAGACCCAGTACTTC
TRBD1,many,TRBJ1-4,TRBV4-1,CASSQDRGREKLFF,TGCGCCAGCAGCCAGGACAGGGGGCGTGAAAAACTGTTTTTT
NA,many,TRBJ2-3,TRBV2,CASSPQGVPTDTQYF,TGTGCCAGCAGTCCTCAGGGCGTACCCACAGATACGCAGTATTTT
NA,many,TRBJ2-7,TRBV6-1,CATRFQGLTYEQYF,TGTGCCACCAGGTTTCAGGGGCTAACCTACGAGCAGTACTTC
NA,many,TRBJ2-7,TRBV5-1,CASSEDKSYEQYF,TGCGCCAGCAGCGAAGACAAGTCATACGAGCAGTACTTC
NA,many,TRBJ2-3,TRBV7-9,CASSPLAGATDTQYF,TGTGCCAGCAGCCCTCTGGCGGGGGCCACAGATACGCAGTATTTT
NA,NA,TRBJ1-2,TRBV15,CATSLADYGYTF,TGTGCCACCTCTCTCGCTGACTATGGCTACACCTTC
TRBD2,NA,TRBJ2-1,TRBV4-1,CASSPGASGPLYNEQFF,TGCGCCAGCAGCCCTGGGGCTAGCGGGCCTTTATACAATGAGCAGTTCTTC
NA,few,TRBJ2-5,TRBV28,CASSDVTELETQYF,TGTGCCAGCAGCGATGTAACGGAGTTAGAGACCCAGTACTTC
TRBD1,many,TRBJ2-7,TRBV27,CASSLSGGTGLEQYF,TGTGCCAGCAGTTTATCGGGGGGGACAGGGCTCGAGCAGTACTTC
TRBD1,NA,TRBJ2-1,TRBV2,CASITQGASYNEQFF,TGTGCCAGCATAACACAGGGGGCGTCCTACAATGAGCAGTTCTTC
NA,NA,TRBJ1-5,TRBV2,CASSLQYVQPQHF,TGTGCCAGCAGTTTACAGTATGTACAGCCCCAGCATTTT
NA,many,TRBJ2-5,TRBV11-2,CASSLVSGVGETQYF,TGTGCCAGCAGCTTAGTCTCCGGGGTGGGGGAGACCCAGTACTTC
TRBD1,few,TRBJ1-3,TRBV5-1,CASSPGQIISGNTIYF,TGCGCCAGCAGCCCGGGACAGATTATCTCTGGAAACACCATATATTTT
TRBD1,few,TRBJ1-4,TRBV30,CAWRQQGQGNEKLFF,TGTGCCTGGAGGCAACAGGGGCAGGGGAATGAAAAACTGTTTTTT
NA,NA,TRBJ2-7,TRBV7-9,CASSSPGTLSSYEQYF,TGTGCCAGCAGCTCCCCCGGGACGTTGAGCTCCTACGAGCAGTACTTC
TRBD1,many,TRBJ2-1,TRBV6-1,CASSPGQGVDEQFF,TGTGCCAGCAGTCCAGGACAGGGGGTGGATGAGCAGTTCTTC
TRBD2,NA,TRBJ2-1,TRBV7-9,CASSRIAGGPIEQFF,TGTGCCAGCAGCCGTATAGCGGGGGGGCCGATTGAGCAGTTCTTC
NA,few,TRBJ2-4,TRBV29-1,CSASREGGLVAGEIAKNIQYF,TGCAGCGCCTCACGTGAGGGGGGGCTGGTTGCCGGGGAGATAGCCAAAAACATTCAGTACTTC
NA,NA,TRBJ1-5,TRBV2,CASTSGYSNQPQHF,TGTGCCAGCACCTCAGGGTATAGCAATCAGCCCCAGCATTTT
NA,many,TRBJ2-3,TRBV28,CASSSPRGATTDTQYF,TGTGCCAGCAGTTCACCCCGGGGGGCAACCACAGATACGCAGTATTTT
NA,NA,TRBJ1-1,TRBV19,CASTQGRRRAFF,TGTGCCAGTACCCAAGGACGGCGCCGCGCTTTCTTT
NA,many,TRBJ2-5,TRBV2,CASSGGPSLQETQYF,TGTGCCAGCAGTGGAGGGCCATCCCTTCAAGAGACCCAGTACTTC
NA,many,TRBJ2-7,TRBV28,CASSFGGVDEQYF,TGTGCCAGCAGTTTCGGCGGGGTGGACGAGCAGTACTTC
TRBD2,many,TRBJ2-3,TRBV5-1,CASSPSLTSGPSTDTQYF,TGCGCCAGCAGCCCAAGCTTAACTAGCGGGCCTAGCACAGATACGCAGTATTTT
NA,many,TRBJ1-4,TRBV3-1,CASSLGRYEKLFF,TGTGCCAGCAGCCTGGGACGGTATGAAAAACTGTTTTTT
NA,NA,TRBJ2-3,TRBV5-1,CASSLDATVGTDTQYF,TGCGCCAGCAGCCTGGACGCAACGGTGGGCACAGATACGCAGTATTTT
TRBD1,few,TRBJ1-1,TRBV5-1,CASSPGQDWVEAFF,TGCGCCAGCAGCCCTGGACAGGATTGGGTTGAAGCTTTCTTT
NA,NA,TRBJ2-6,TRBV14,CASSDFFGKGANVLTF,TGTGCCAGCAGCGATTTCTTTGGGAAAGGGGCCAACGTCCTGACTTTC
NA,many,TRBJ2-1,TRBV20-1,CSVRGSSRHEQFF,TGCAGTGTTCGAGGGAGCAGTCGACATGAGCAGTTCTTC
NA,NA,TRBJ2-7,TRBV7-9,CASSRIEGGEQYF,TGTGCCAGCAGCCGGATCGAAGGGGGCGAGCAGTACTTC
NA,NA,TRBJ1-5,TRBV30,CALGSDSNQPQHF,TGTGCCTTGGGGTCGGATAGCAATCAGCCCCAGCATTTT
NA,many,TRBJ1-1,TRBV7-2,CASSLERGAEAFF,TGTGCCAGCAGTCTCGAAAGGGGAGCTGAAGCTTTCTTT
NA,NA,TRBJ2-7,TRBV7-2,CASSFTTGPPHEQYF,TGTGCCAGCAGCTTTACTACCGGGCCCCCCCACGAGCAGTACTTC
NA,many,TRBJ2-1,TRBV11-2,CASSLDPPDEQFF,TGTGCCAGCAGCTTAGATCCCCCGGATGAGCAGTTCTTC
TRBD2,many,TRBJ2-1,TRBV7-8,CASSLGGLANEQFF,TGTGCCAGCAGCTTAGGGGGACTAGCGAATGAGCAGTTCTTC
TRBD1,few,TRBJ1-1,TRBV7-2,CASSERQGTQTEAFF,TGTGCCAGCAGCGAGAGACAGGGCACGCAAACTGAAGCTTTCTTT
NA,many,TRBJ2-1,TRBV28,CASSSQGGLSSNEQFF,TGTGCCAGCAGTTCACAGGGAGGGCTCTCTTCCAATGAGCAGTTCTTC
NA,few,TRBJ2-5,TRBV6-1,CASSEPGSPETQYF,TGTGCCAGCAGTGAGCCAGGGTCCCCAGAGACCCAGTACTTC
TRBD2,many,TRBJ2-1,TRBV13,CASSLGLASNEQFF,TGTGCCAGCAGCCTCGGACTAGCCTCTAATGAGCAGTTCTTC
NA,NA,TRBJ1-1,TRBV13,CASSSRWESQDTEAFF,TGTGCCAGCAGCTCCCGGTGGGAATCCCAGGACACTGAAGCTTTCTTT
NA,many,TRBJ1-1,TRBV30,CAWSVHSNTEAFF,TGTGCCTGGAGTGTACATTCGAACACTGAAGCTTTCTTT